Shown below are 6 T cell receptor beta chains from a single sample sequenced in a study of T cell changes during pregnancy in multiple sclerosis. The method was immunoSEQ multiplex PCR; TCRdb's version includes in-frame clones alone and lacks a portion of them. The sample contains 95,000 to 100,000 clones, just over 90% of which appear only once. The starting material was peripheral blood, obtained after pregnancy. These TCRs come from a female donor in good health, enrolled as a control in a pregnancy study.

The chain is built from TRBV6-6 and TRBJ1-2; TRBD1 is a possible D gene (6 bases). Germline V gene sequence: CDR1 MNHNY, CDR2 SVGAGI (reference sequence). The length of the CDR3 is 15 residues. The V gene lost 6 bases and the J gene lost 4 bases, with 18 bases spanning the gap. CDR3 nucleotide sequence: TGTGCCAGCAGAGTAACACAGGGTGCGGGCTATGGCTACACCTTC. Translation gives CASRVTQGAGYGYTF.

CDR3 DNA sequence: TGTGCCATCCTAGTCGAGGGAGCCTACGAGCAGTACTTC. This sequence encodes CAILVEGAYEQYF. This chain uses TRBV10-3 with TRBJ2-7, with D possibly being TRBD2 (5 bases). CDR1 ENHRY and CDR2 SYGVKD come from the germline V gene. Trimming cost V 8 bases and J 2 bases, with 13 bases left between them. The CDR3 contains 13 residues.

The V gene is TRBV6-5, the J gene TRBJ2-1, with a weak D call TRBD2 (6 bases). From germline, CDR1 is MNHEY and CDR2 SVGAGI. The ends were cut back, 6 bases at V and 4 bases at J, with 16 bases in the middle. CDR3 length equals 15 residues. This CDR3 reads CASRSGLSLYNEQFF. In DNA, the CDR3 is TGTGCCAGCAGGTCGGGACTCTCCCTTTACAATGAGCAGTTCTTC.

This chain joins TRBV14 and TRBJ2-1; possibly TRBD2 for D (5 bases). Germline V lookup: CDR1 SGHDN, CDR2 FVKESK. This CDR3 is 14 amino acids long. V was pared by 0 bases and J by 15 bases, with 18 bases between. The CDR3 region is CASSQDMGGLMVFF. In nucleotides, the CDR3 is TGTGCCAGCAGCCAAGACATGGGCGGGTTGATGGTGTTCTTC. The variable domain in full, completed from reference TRBV14 and TRBJ2-1, reads EAGVTQFPSHSVIEKGQTVTLRCDPISGHDNLYWYRRVMGKEIKFLLHFVKESKQDESGMPNNRFLAERTGGTYSTLKVQPAELEDSGVYFCASSQDMGGLMVFFGPGTRLTVL.

In DNA form, the CDR3 reads TGTGCCTGGTCGGCTAGCGGGAGTGGCGAGCAGTACTTC. Its protein is CAWSASGSGEQYF. The chain couples TRBV28 to TRBJ2-7; 10 positions match TRBD2. The CDR3 loop spans 13 amino acids. The trim removed 11 bases at V and 6 bases at J, leaving 10 bases unmatched. Germline V gives CDR1 MDHEN, CDR2 SYDVKM.

This rearrangement joins TRBV6-5 to TRBJ1-1, with a tentative D call TRBD1 (6 bases). The CDR3 has 13 amino acids. In germline, CDR1 is MNHEY, CDR2 SVGAGI. Between the trimmed V and J ends, which lost 6 bases and 1 base, there was a span of 9 bases. CDR3: CASRRGTNTEAFF. CDR3 DNA: TGTGCCAGCAGGAGGGGGACGAACACTGAAGCTTTCTTT.